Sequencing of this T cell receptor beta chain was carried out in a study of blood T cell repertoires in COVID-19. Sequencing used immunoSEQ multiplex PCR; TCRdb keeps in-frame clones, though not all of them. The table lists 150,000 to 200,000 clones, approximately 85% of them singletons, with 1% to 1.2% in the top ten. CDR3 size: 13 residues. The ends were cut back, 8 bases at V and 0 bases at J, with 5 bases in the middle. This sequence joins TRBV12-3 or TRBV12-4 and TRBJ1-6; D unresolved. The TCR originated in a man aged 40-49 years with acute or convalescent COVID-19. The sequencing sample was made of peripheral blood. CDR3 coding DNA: TGTGCCAGCGGGAGCTCCTATAATTCACCCCTCCACTTT. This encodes CASGSSYNSPLHF.